This T cell receptor (beta chain) is drawn from a study of shared clonotypes between healthy human individuals. Overall study context: The study drew on two women and a few men aged 18 to 49 as donors. Findings and limits, study-wide: Naive subsets usually exceeded memory subsets in estimated richness.

The naive CD8 subset, CD45RO-negative cells positively selected for CCR7, excluded terminally differentiated effector memory CD45RA+ cells. The table lists this clone with a count of one. No antigen is known for it. This table comes from immunoSEQ multiplex PCR, and its TCRdb copy is limited to in-frame clones, with some not included. The table lists about 820,000 clones, over 90% of them singletons. V shed 6 bases and J shed 0 bases, with 9 bases lying between them. Looked up from germline, CDR1 is MDHEN and CDR2 is SYDVKM. This CDR3 contains 13 residues. The rearrangement uses TRBV28 and TRBJ2-7, with unresolved D. The sequenced sample was naive CD8+ T cells sorted from blood. This clonotype originated in a man younger than 45 in good health. CDR3 sequence: CASSGLTSYEQYF. As DNA, the CDR3 is TGTGCCAGCAGCGGGCTTACCTCCTACGAGCAGTACTTC.